These 25 T cell receptor beta chains originate from one sample sequenced in a study of shared clonotypes between healthy human individuals (dated by TCRdb to about 2020). The library came from the immunoSEQ multiplex PCR assay. TCRdb limited this immuneACCESS table to in-frame rearrangements with V and J called. A share of clones is missing; checked studies link under half to unresolved V genes, and the rest is unexplained. A total of over 850,000 clones appear in this sample, about 84% of them only once. Roughly 0.55% of the sample comes from the top ten. Material: memory CD4+ T cells from PBMCs. Sample cell subset or site, as interpreted from the label and publication: CD45RA-negative fraction. These receptors came from a man aged 18-30 years in good health. Some clones in this sample may be carry-over from other donors' samples.

This clone was found once. The chain recombines TRBV6-5 with TRBJ2-7, with D tentatively TRBD1 or TRBD2 (5 bases each). The CDR3 covers 13 residues. Germline V lookup: CDR1 MNHEY, CDR2 SVGAGI. Trimming shortened V by 7 bases and J by 3 bases, and 13 bases separated the two germline ends. CDR3 region: CASTINGGYEQYF. CDR3 nucleotide sequence: TGTGCCAGCACCATTAATGGGGGCTACGAGCAGTACTTC.

The chain links TRBV6-5 to TRBJ2-3; 8 bases align to TRBD2. This CDR3 has 15 amino acids. The V and J ends lost 5 bases and 3 bases, in that order; junction bases with no gene match: 7. Germline V gene data show CDR1 as MNHEY and CDR2 as SVGAGI. For the CDR3, the DNA is TGTGCCAGCAGTCCAAGCGGGAGTCGGACAGATACGCAGTATTTT. It codes for CASSPSGSRTDTQYF.

This chain uses TRBV28 with TRBJ1-2, with 10 bases lining up with TRBD1. The CDR3 runs to 15 residues. J lost 7 bases, V lost 3 bases, and 8 bases had no gene match. Germline V gene data show CDR1 as MDHEN and CDR2 as SYDVKM. The CDR3 DNA is TGTGCCAGCAGTTTCTTAAGACAGGGGGCTACTGGCTACACCTTC. This sequence encodes CASSFLRQGATGYTF.

The chain joins TRBV28 to TRBJ2-1; the D gene is possibly TRBD2 (5 bases). The CDR3 contains 15 residues. V was cut by 3 bases and J by 7 bases, with 16 bases left in between. Germline loops: CDR1 MDHEN, CDR2 SYDVKM. CDR3 in amino acids: CASSFLGVGENEQFF. The CDR3 DNA reads TGTGCCAGCAGTTTCCTGGGAGTTGGGGAAAATGAGCAGTTCTTC.

Concerning this clone itself: This sequence may be a read error, since a much larger clone differs from it by one base. The V and J genes are TRBV7-3 and TRBJ1-1, with TRBD1 matching 10 bases. Per germline, CDR1 SGHTA and CDR2 FQGTGA. J lost 4 bases, V lost 5 bases, and 7 bases had no gene match. CDR3 length: 15 amino acids. This CDR3 is CASSHTGDRGTEAFF. The CDR3 nucleotides read TGTGCCAGCAGCCATACAGGGGACAGGGGCACTGAAGCTTTCTTT.

Concerning this clone: The same CDR3 arises from other DNA sequences in this sample as well. The chain carries TRBV7-9 and TRBJ1-1, with 7 nucleotides matching TRBD1. CDR3 length: 15 residues. V was clipped by 4 bases and J by 2 bases; unmatched bases: 7. The germline CDR1 and CDR2 sequences are SEHNR and FQNEAQ (reference sequence). The CDR3 here is CASSSNRQGNTEAFF. The CDR3 nucleotides read TGTGCCAGCAGCTCAAATAGACAGGGAAACACTGAAGCTTTCTTT.

The table lists this clone with a few counts. The chain uses TRBV21-1 and TRBJ2-6; the table assigns TRBD2, which was not confirmed against the DNA. TRBV21-1 is a listed pseudogene. The CDR3 loop spans 16 amino acids. CDR3 sequence (DNA): TGTGCCAGCAGCAAAGGCGGGTACTCTGGGGCCAACGTCCTGACTTTC. Translation gives CASSKGGYSGANVLTF.

This chain connects TRBV7-7 to TRBJ2-2; tentative D call: TRBD1 (6 bases). This CDR3 has 16 residues. Per the germline V gene, CDR1 is SSHAT and CDR2 is FNYEAQ (reference sequence). The ends were cut back, 3 bases at V and 0 bases at J, with 11 bases in the middle. The CDR3 sequence is CASSLGQITNTGELFF. The CDR3 DNA reads as TGTGCCAGCAGCTTGGGACAAATAACGAACACCGGGGAGCTGTTTTTT.

This clone has just one count. The CDR3, as DNA: TGTGCCAGCAGCTTAGGAGGACAATACAATGAGCAGTTCTTC. This sequence encodes CASSLGGQYNEQFF. This sequence joins TRBV7-9 and TRBJ2-1; possibly TRBD1 for D (5 bases). The CDR3 covers 14 residues. Between the trimmed V and J ends, which lost 1 base and 4 bases, there was a span of 8 bases. CDR1 and CDR2 (germline): SEHNR, FQNEAQ (reference sequence).

V usage is TRBV11-3 and J usage is TRBJ1-1; D uncertain. The ends were cut back, 0 bases at V and 1 base at J, with 3 bases in the middle. Looked up from germline, CDR1 is SGHNT and CDR2 is YENEEA. The CDR3 has 13 amino acids. CDR3 sequence (DNA): TGTGCCAGCAGCTTAGAAGCGAACACTGAAGCTTTCTTT. Translation: CASSLEANTEAFF.

The chain uses TRBV10-2 and TRBJ1-1; maybe TRBD1 (6 bases). Germline CDR1 WSHSY, CDR2 SAAADI. The CDR3 is made up of 15 amino acids. Trimming removed 7 bases at V and 0 bases at J, with 15 bases between. The CDR3 here is CASNSQGTMNTEAFF. DNA of the CDR3: TGCGCCAGCAATTCACAGGGAACGATGAACACTGAAGCTTTCTTT.

Here the CDR3 DNA reads TGTGCCAGCTCACCAATGGGGGACGGCAATCAGCCCCAGCATTTT. Translation gives CASSPMGDGNQPQHF. The chain recombines TRBV18 with TRBJ1-5; D may be TRBD1 (5 bases). The germline gives CDR1 KGHSH, CDR2 LQKENI. The germline V and J ends were trimmed by 2 bases and 2 bases, with 10 bases remaining between them. This CDR3 comprises 15 residues.

DNA of the CDR3: TGTGCCATCAGTGAAATTACGATCAGGGCCACCGGGGAGCTGTTTTTT. Translation gives CAISEITIRATGELFF. The chain employs TRBV10-3 and TRBJ2-2, with D possibly being TRBD1 (5 bases). The CDR3 runs 16 residues. Trimming cost V 3 bases and J 4 bases, with 15 bases left between them. Germline CDR1 ENHRY, CDR2 SYGVKD.

The rearrangement joins TRBV4-3 to TRBJ2-3, with 15 bases fitting TRBD2. Looked up from germline, CDR1 is LGHNA and CDR2 is YSLEER. The CDR3 runs to 16 residues. J gave up 5 bases and V 4 bases, and 4 bases lay outside the gene matches. The CDR3 coding sequence is TGCGCCAGCAGCCCCCGGACTAGCGGGAGGGGAGATACGCAGTATTTT. Translating gives CASSPRTSGRGDTQYF.

This sequence joins TRBV9 and TRBJ2-1; 7 bases are a match to TRBD2. V dropped 4 bases and J dropped 9; count of bases not matched to a gene: 13. The germline V gene has CDR1 SGDLS and CDR2 YYNGEE. The CDR3 spans 15 residues. CDR3 residues: CASSSGLVRSAEQFF. The DNA of the CDR3 is TGTGCCAGCAGCTCCGGACTAGTTCGGTCGGCTGAGCAGTTCTTC.

This chain links TRBV11-2 with TRBJ2-7, with TRBD1 identical over 7 bases. This CDR3 spans 16 amino acids. J was trimmed by 0 bases and V by 5 bases; bases with no gene match: 10. Germline CDR1 is SGHAT and CDR2 is FQNNGV. The CDR3 loop is CASSRWFGTDSYEQYF. CDR3 bases: TGTGCCAGCAGCCGCTGGTTTGGGACAGACTCCTACGAGCAGTACTTC.

The rearrangement links TRBV19 to TRBJ1-5; 7 bases are shared with TRBD1. The CDR3 length is 15 residues. Trimming removed 7 bases from V and 3 bases from J; junction bases left unmatched: 9. Germline CDR1 and CDR2: LNHDA and SQIVND (reference sequence). The CDR3 DNA sequence: TGTGCCAGTACCCCCCGACAGGGACCCAATCAGCCCCAGCATTTT. Amino acid sequence: CASTPRQGPNQPQHF.

This clone appeared a single time. The chain uses TRBV28 and TRBJ2-7, with a possible D match to TRBD2 (6 bases). The CDR3 runs to 14 residues. From germline, CDR1 is MDHEN and CDR2 SYDVKM. The germline V and J ends were trimmed by 5 bases and 4 bases, with 15 bases remaining between them. CDR3 sequence: CASSAGGNLYEQYF. In DNA, the CDR3 is TGTGCCAGCAGTGCTGGAGGGAACCTTTACGAGCAGTACTTC.

The chain employs TRBV27 and TRBJ2-2; the D gene is possibly TRBD2 (5 bases). This CDR3 has 15 amino acids. Germline CDR1 reads MNHEY; CDR2 reads SMNVEV (reference sequence). The V end was cut by 4 bases, the J end by 2 bases, with 11 bases between. The CDR3 nucleotides are TGTGCCAGCAGTTCACTAGGGCGAAACACCGGGGAGCTGTTTTTT. The encoded protein is CASSSLGRNTGELFF.

The chain recombines TRBV7-8 with TRBJ2-3; 13 bases match TRBD2. Per the germline V gene, CDR1 is SGHVS and CDR2 is FQNEAQ. The CDR3 is made up of 18 amino acids. The trim removed 1 base at V and 1 base at J, leaving 5 bases unmatched. The CDR3 bases are TGTGCCAGCAGCTTAGGGCTAACTAGCGGGAGGGGCACAGATACGCAGTATTTT. Translated: CASSLGLTSGRGTDTQYF.

J is TRBJ2-3 and V is TRBV7-6; 10 bases are a match to TRBD2. The germline CDR1 and CDR2 sequences are SGHVS and FNYEAQ. Losses at the gene ends were 1 base for V and 0 bases for J; bases not matched to a gene: 1. This CDR3 region has 16 residues. The CDR3 sequence: CASSLEAGGSTDTQYF. CDR3 DNA sequence: TGTGCCAGCAGCTTAGAAGCGGGAGGGAGCACAGATACGCAGTATTTT.

The chain links TRBV5-1 to TRBJ2-1; D is unclear. The germline V gene has CDR1 SGHRS and CDR2 YFSETQ. Trimming stripped 4 bases from V and 3 bases from J, with 5 bases between. This CDR3 is built from 12 residues. CDR3 protein: CASSGVYNEQFF. The CDR3 DNA reads TGCGCCAGCAGCGGCGTCTACAATGAGCAGTTCTTC. Full variable domain (outside the CDR3, taken from reference TRBV5-1 and TRBJ2-1): KAGVTQTPRYLIKTRGQQVTLSCSPISGHRSVSWYQQTPGQGLQFLFEYFSETQRNKGNFPGRFSGRQFSNSRSEMNVSTLELGDSALYLCASSGVYNEQFFGPGTRLTVL.

V usage is TRBV19 and J usage is TRBJ1-5; D remains ambiguous. Trimming removed 8 bases from V and 1 base from J, with 9 bases in between. Germline loops: CDR1 LNHDA, CDR2 SQIVND (reference sequence). The CDR3 consists of 13 residues. CDR3 bases: TGTGCCAGTGCCGATATAAGCAATCAGCCCCAGCATTTT. It yields the protein CASADISNQPQHF.

The chain couples TRBV6-1 to TRBJ2-7; maybe TRBD1 (6 bases). Germline assignment: CDR1 MNHNS and CDR2 SASEGT. This CDR3 spans 13 amino acids. Trimming removed 6 bases from V and 6 bases from J, with 15 bases in between. CDR3 in amino acids: CASSLTLRGEQYF. CDR3 nucleotide sequence: TGTGCCAGCAGCCTGACTCTCAGGGGCGAGCAGTACTTC.

The J gene is TRBJ1-2, the V gene TRBV7-3, with D possibly being TRBD1 (5 bases). The CDR3 is 14 amino acids. V lost 1 base and J lost 7, with 13 bases in between. Germline CDR1 reads SGHTA; CDR2 reads FQGTGA. Written as DNA, the CDR3 is TGTGCCAGCAGCTTAAATCGGGTTAGGGGTGGCTACACCTTC. Translated, it gives CASSLNRVRGGYTF.